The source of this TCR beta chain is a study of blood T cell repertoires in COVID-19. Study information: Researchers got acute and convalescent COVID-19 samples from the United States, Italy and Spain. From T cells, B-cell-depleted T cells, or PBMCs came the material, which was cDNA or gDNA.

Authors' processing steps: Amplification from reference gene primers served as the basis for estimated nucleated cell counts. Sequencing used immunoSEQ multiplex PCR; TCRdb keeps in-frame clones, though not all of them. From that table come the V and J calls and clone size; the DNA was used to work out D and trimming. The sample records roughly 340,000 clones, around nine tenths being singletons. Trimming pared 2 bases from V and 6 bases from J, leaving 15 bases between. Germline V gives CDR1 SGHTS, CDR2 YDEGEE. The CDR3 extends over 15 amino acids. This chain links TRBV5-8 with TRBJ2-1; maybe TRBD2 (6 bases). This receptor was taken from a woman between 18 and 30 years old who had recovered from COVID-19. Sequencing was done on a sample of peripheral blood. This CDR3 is CASSLWAMGGNEQFF. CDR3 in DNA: TGTGCCAGCAGCTTATGGGCCATGGGGGGCAATGAGCAGTTCTTC.